Listed here are 9 T cell receptor beta chains from one sample, sequenced in a study of blood T cell repertoires in COVID-19. The data were produced by immunoSEQ multiplex PCR, yet TCRdb's version contains in-frame clones alone and is incomplete. In the table there are about 38,000 clones, approximately 91% of which are singletons. Source material: peripheral blood. The receptors here all came from a man between 65 and 85 years old with active COVID-19.

The rearrangement uses TRBV10-3 and TRBJ2-5; weak D call: TRBD2 (5 bases). V shed 8 bases and J shed 1 base, with 14 bases lying between them. From germline, CDR1 is ENHRY and CDR2 SYGVKD. This CDR3 has 14 residues. CDR3 amino acids: CAIGEGRGQETQYF. The DNA of the CDR3 is TGTGCCATCGGAGAGGGTCGGGGCCAAGAGACCCAGTACTTC.

This rearrangement joins TRBV7-9 to TRBJ2-4; D might be TRBD1 (7 bases). CDR3 length equals 15 residues. Per the germline V gene, CDR1 is SEHNR and CDR2 is FQNEAQ (reference sequence). V lost 5 bases to trimming and J lost 0 bases, with 11 bases between them. CDR3 sequence: CASSRGTVAKNIQYF. DNA for the CDR3: TGTGCCAGCAGCCGGGGGACAGTAGCCAAAAACATTCAGTACTTC. Based on the CDR3 plus reference TRBV7-9 and TRBJ2-4, the full variable domain is DTGVSQNPRHKITKRGQNVTFRCDPISEHNRLYWYRQTLGQGPEFLTYFQNEAQLEKSRLLSDRFSAERPKGSFSTLEIQRTEQGDSAMYLCASSRGTVAKNIQYFGAGTRLSVL.

The CDR3 reads CASSHWAAHRGNYGYTF. CDR3 in DNA: TGCGCCAGCAGCCACTGGGCGGCTCACCGAGGGAACTATGGCTACACCTTC. The chain combines TRBV4-1 with TRBJ1-2; D is ambiguous. CDR3 length: 17 residues. The V end lost 3 bases, the J end lost 2 bases, and 19 bases lay between the germline ends. Germline V gene data show CDR1 as MGHRA and CDR2 as YSYEKL.

The rearrangement uses TRBV27 and TRBJ2-7, with a possible D match to TRBD1 (6 bases). The CDR3 is 15 residues long. Trimming left V 5 bases short and J 4 bases short, with 18 bases between. Germline V CDR1 and CDR2: MNHEY, SMNVEV (reference sequence). In DNA form, the CDR3 reads TGTGCCAGCAGTCCTCGACAGGTTGGGTTGTACGAGCAGTACTTC. Its translation is CASSPRQVGLYEQYF.

The chain has TRBV6-2 or TRBV6-3 and TRBJ2-5; 7 positions match TRBD1. In germline, CDR1 is MNHEY, CDR2 SVGEGT. The CDR3 contains 15 residues. Unmatched junction bases numbered 13, after V lost 6 bases and J lost 6 bases. As DNA, the CDR3 is TGTGCCAGCAGCCGCCCACGACAGGGTGGGAAGACCCAGTACTTC. Translated: CASSRPRQGGKTQYF.

V and J are TRBV7-2 and TRBJ2-7; TRBD2 aligns across 7 bases. The CDR3 length is 16 residues. The ends lost 2 bases at V and 0 bases at J; junction bases unmatched: 7. CDR1 SGHTA and CDR2 FQGNSA come from the germline V gene. CDR3 in amino acids: CASSLRLAVSSYEQYF. CDR3 nucleotide sequence: TGTGCCAGCAGCTTAAGGCTAGCGGTATCCTCCTACGAGCAGTACTTC.

The chain carries TRBV5-8 and TRBJ2-7; 9 nucleotides agree with TRBD1. The CDR3 extends over 16 amino acids. Germline values: CDR1 SGHTS, CDR2 YDEGEE. Unmatched junction bases numbered 9, after V lost 0 bases and J lost 5 bases. CDR3 DNA: TGTGCCAGCAGCTTGGTCTTGGGGACAGGGTCCCACGAGCAGTACTTC. It translates to CASSLVLGTGSHEQYF.

V gene TRBV6-2 or TRBV6-3 combines with J gene TRBJ2-7, with 9 nucleotides matching TRBD1. The CDR3 has 16 residues. V lost 5 bases and J lost 4; bases outside the gene matches: 12. Germline CDR1 reads MNHEY; CDR2 reads SVGEGT. As DNA, the CDR3 is TGTGCCAGCAGTACCTTGCCGGGACAGGGAAGGTACGAGCAGTACTTC. Translated, it gives CASSTLPGQGRYEQYF.

This chain connects TRBV29-1 to TRBJ1-2; 10 bases fit TRBD1. The germline gives CDR1 SQVTM, CDR2 ANQGSEA. J lost 2 bases, V lost 6 bases, and 6 bases had no gene match. This CDR3 spans 14 amino acids. As DNA, the CDR3 is TGCAGCGTCGGGGACAGGGGACCAAACTATGGCTACACCTTC. Its protein is CSVGDRGPNYGYTF.